The sequence of this TCR beta chain was determined in a study of blood T cell repertoires in COVID-19. Overall study context: Samples of COVID-19 (acute and convalescent) were obtained from the United States, Italy and Spain. Sources were T cells, B-cell-depleted T cells, or PBMCs; the material itself was cDNA or gDNA.

The CDR3 covers 17 residues. With 5 bases clipped from V and 4 bases from J, the junction kept 8 bases outside the gene matches. CDR1 SGHTA and CDR2 FQGNSA come from the germline V gene. The authors' processing: Using reference gene primer amplification, nucleated cell counts were estimated. Clones were read by immunoSEQ multiplex PCR, and TCRdb kept only the in-frame ones, dropping some. D and trimming come from the DNA, and the V and J calls and clone size come from that table. The data contain 70,000 to 100,000 clones, around nine tenths of them singletons. V usage is TRBV7-2 and J usage is TRBJ2-7; 16 bases match TRBD2. This TCR came from a woman aged 80 or over with acute or convalescent COVID-19. The sequenced sample consisted of peripheral blood. The CDR3 protein is CASSGRGTSGGAYEQYF. CDR3 DNA: TGTGCCAGCAGCGGCCGCGGGACTAGCGGGGGGGCGTACGAGCAGTACTTC.